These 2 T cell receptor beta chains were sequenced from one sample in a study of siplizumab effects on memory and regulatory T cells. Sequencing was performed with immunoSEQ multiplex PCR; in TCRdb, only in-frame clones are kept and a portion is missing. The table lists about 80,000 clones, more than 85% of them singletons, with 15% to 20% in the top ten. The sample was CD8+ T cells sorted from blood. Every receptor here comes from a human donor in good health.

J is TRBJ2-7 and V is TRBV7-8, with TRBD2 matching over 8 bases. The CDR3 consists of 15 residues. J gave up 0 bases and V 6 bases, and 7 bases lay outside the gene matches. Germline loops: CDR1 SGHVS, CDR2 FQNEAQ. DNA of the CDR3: TGTGCCAGCAGAGCCAGCGGGAGAAACTCCTACGAGCAGTACTTC. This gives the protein CASRASGRNSYEQYF.

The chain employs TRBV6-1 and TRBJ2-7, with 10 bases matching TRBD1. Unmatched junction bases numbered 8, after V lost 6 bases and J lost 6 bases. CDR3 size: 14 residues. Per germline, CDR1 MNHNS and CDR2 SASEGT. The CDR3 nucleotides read TGTGCCAGCAGCCCAACGACAGGGGGCGGCGAGCAGTACTTC. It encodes CASSPTTGGGEQYF.